Listed below are T cell receptor beta chains from one sample, sequenced in a study of identical twins. TCRdb reprocessed the 5' RACE reads with MiXCR, giving one entry per CDR3 protein. The sample carries 200,000 to 250,000 distinct CDR3 sequences, over 5% recorded once. A further study also used this sample, focusing on T cells expressing NK-cell markers.

The material sequenced was CD8+ T cells sorted from blood. These receptors were collected from a woman under 30 in good health. Both conserved end residues are part of each CDR3. D genes are given only for firm matches. A clone size is listed for some rows: how often the clone was seen (once, few, many), or a class if it is expanded.

J gene: TRBJ1-3; clone size: many; D gene: .; V gene: TRBV29-1; CDR3 protein: CSVLEMSSGNTIYF
J gene: TRBJ1-4; clone size: few; D gene: .; V gene: TRBV7-9; CDR3 protein: CASSPPERNEKLFF
J gene: TRBJ2-1; clone size: few; D gene: .; V gene: TRBV20-1; CDR3 protein: CSARGSSEQFF
J gene: TRBJ2-3; clone size: many; D gene: TRBD1; V gene: TRBV6-1; CDR3 protein: CASSGGQGATDTQYF
J gene: TRBJ1-1; clone size: .; D gene: .; V gene: TRBV29-1; CDR3 protein: CSVEGRENTEAFF
J gene: TRBJ2-1; clone size: .; D gene: TRBD2; V gene: TRBV7-6; CDR3 protein: CASSFLTSDSYNEQFF
J gene: TRBJ2-2; clone size: few; D gene: TRBD2; V gene: TRBV11-2; CDR3 protein: CASSSLAGWSDEELFF
J gene: TRBJ2-2; clone size: few; D gene: TRBD1; V gene: TRBV13; CDR3 protein: CASSPRQGEDTGELFF
J gene: TRBJ2-4; clone size: .; D gene: .; V gene: TRBV6-1; CDR3 protein: CASTEGVSLDAKNIQYF
J gene: TRBJ2-5; clone size: many; D gene: TRBD1; V gene: TRBV5-1; CDR3 protein: CASTTPDRGQETQYF
J gene: TRBJ1-6; clone size: .; D gene: .; V gene: TRBV20-1; CDR3 protein: CSASGVLSSYNSPLHF
J gene: TRBJ1-1; clone size: few; D gene: .; V gene: TRBV12-3/TRBV12-4; CDR3 protein: CASSLNLDGAFF
J gene: TRBJ1-1; clone size: .; D gene: TRBD1; V gene: TRBV9; CDR3 protein: CASSAKPQGNEAFF
J gene: TRBJ2-1; clone size: .; D gene: .; V gene: TRBV9; CDR3 protein: CASSDRDGYNDQFF
J gene: TRBJ2-7; clone size: .; D gene: TRBD1; V gene: TRBV20-1; CDR3 protein: CSARDFDRGSYEQYF
J gene: TRBJ2-7; clone size: few; D gene: TRBD1; V gene: TRBV5-5; CDR3 protein: CASSLGTGGHEQYF
J gene: TRBJ1-1; clone size: .; D gene: .; V gene: TRBV5-1; CDR3 protein: CASSRRTDLNTEAFF
J gene: TRBJ2-3; clone size: few; D gene: .; V gene: TRBV4-1; CDR3 protein: CASSQYPDTQYF
J gene: TRBJ1-5; clone size: few; D gene: TRBD1; V gene: TRBV12-3/TRBV12-4; CDR3 protein: CASSHGQGHQPQHF
J gene: TRBJ2-1; clone size: .; D gene: TRBD2; V gene: TRBV5-6; CDR3 protein: CASSLGTSGPQFF
J gene: TRBJ2-1; clone size: many; D gene: .; V gene: TRBV9; CDR3 protein: CASSANYNEQFF
J gene: TRBJ1-6; clone size: many; D gene: .; V gene: TRBV25-1; CDR3 protein: CASRGMTAESSPLHF
J gene: TRBJ1-1; clone size: .; D gene: .; V gene: TRBV6-6; CDR3 protein: CASSYSRAPEAFF
J gene: TRBJ2-7; clone size: .; D gene: .; V gene: TRBV10-1; CDR3 protein: CASSPDLGNEQYF
J gene: TRBJ2-5; clone size: .; D gene: .; V gene: TRBV4-3; CDR3 protein: CASSQDWGAETQYF
J gene: TRBJ1-2; clone size: many; D gene: .; V gene: TRBV4-1; CDR3 protein: CASSQERGASGGYTF
J gene: TRBJ1-1; clone size: many; D gene: TRBD1; V gene: TRBV27; CDR3 protein: CASSLSGQLTEAFF
J gene: TRBJ2-1; clone size: .; D gene: TRBD2; V gene: TRBV6-1; CDR3 protein: CASSAWGGGNNVQFF
J gene: TRBJ2-1; clone size: many; D gene: .; V gene: TRBV9; CDR3 protein: CASSGEKGDSYNEQFF
J gene: TRBJ2-3; clone size: many; D gene: .; V gene: TRBV2; CDR3 protein: CARGREDTDTQYF
J gene: TRBJ1-1; clone size: many; D gene: .; V gene: TRBV12-3/TRBV12-4; CDR3 protein: CASSPGALAAFF
J gene: TRBJ2-3; clone size: few; D gene: .; V gene: TRBV2; CDR3 protein: CARTGKNTDTQYF
J gene: TRBJ2-1; clone size: few; D gene: TRBD2; V gene: TRBV6-1; CDR3 protein: CAATSGGYNEQFF
J gene: TRBJ1-2; clone size: few; D gene: TRBD1; V gene: TRBV6-2/TRBV6-3; CDR3 protein: CASSLGDRDDYGYTF
J gene: TRBJ2-3; clone size: few; D gene: TRBD2; V gene: TRBV15; CDR3 protein: CATSGGEEDGEDTQYF
J gene: TRBJ2-4; clone size: few; D gene: TRBD2; V gene: TRBV4-2; CDR3 protein: CASSQRLAENIQYF
J gene: TRBJ2-7; clone size: .; D gene: TRBD1; V gene: TRBV6-4; CDR3 protein: CASFPRGCYEQYF
J gene: TRBJ2-3; clone size: many; D gene: TRBD2; V gene: TRBV10-3; CDR3 protein: CAISEPVAGTTDTQYF
J gene: TRBJ2-3; clone size: few; D gene: .; V gene: TRBV20-1; CDR3 protein: CSARNPGAAGDTQYF
J gene: TRBJ2-2; clone size: .; D gene: .; V gene: TRBV6-1; CDR3 protein: CASTRESGTGELFF
J gene: TRBJ1-2; clone size: .; D gene: .; V gene: TRBV7-9; CDR3 protein: CASSGDTYTF